Here is one TCR beta chain with its context. This specimen comes from a study of T cell changes during pregnancy in multiple sclerosis. TCRdb keeps only in-frame clones here, not all; method: immunoSEQ multiplex PCR. Among under 85,000 clones, approximately 87% were seen once, and the ten largest hold 8% to 10%. The source was peripheral blood, collected after pregnancy. This clonotype originated in a female donor in good health, enrolled as a control in a pregnancy study.

DNA of the CDR3: TGCAGCGGGGACAAGAACACTGAAGCTTTCTTT. This translates into CSGDKNTEAFF. The chain carries TRBV29-1 and TRBJ1-1; D may be TRBD1 (6 bases). Germline values: CDR1 SQVTM, CDR2 ANQGSEA. V was cut by 7 bases and J by 1 base, with 7 bases left in between. The CDR3 totals 11 residues. Variable domain in full (rest from reference TRBV29-1 and TRBJ1-1): SAVISQKPSRDICQRGTSLTIQCQVDSQVTMMFWYRQQPGQSLTLIATANQGSEATYESGFVIDKFPISRPNLTFSTLTVSNMSPEDSSIYLCSGDKNTEAFFGQGTRLTVV.